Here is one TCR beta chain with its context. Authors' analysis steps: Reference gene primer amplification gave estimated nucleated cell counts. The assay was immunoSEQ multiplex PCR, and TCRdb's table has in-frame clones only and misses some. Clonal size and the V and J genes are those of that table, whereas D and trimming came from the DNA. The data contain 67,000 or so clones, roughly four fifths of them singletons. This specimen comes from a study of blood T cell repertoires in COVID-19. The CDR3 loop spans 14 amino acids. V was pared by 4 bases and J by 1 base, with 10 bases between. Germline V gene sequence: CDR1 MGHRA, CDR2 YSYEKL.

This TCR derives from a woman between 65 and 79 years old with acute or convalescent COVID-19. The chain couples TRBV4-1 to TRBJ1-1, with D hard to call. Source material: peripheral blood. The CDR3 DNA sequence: TGCGCCAGCAGCCCTACTGAGGGGAACACTGAAGCTTTCTTT. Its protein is CASSPTEGNTEAFF.